This record covers a single TCR beta chain. TCRdb keeps only in-frame clones here, not all; method: immunoSEQ multiplex PCR. The sample carries approximately 2.1 million clones, over 85% recorded once. The entry originates in a study of shared clonotypes between healthy human individuals. This CDR3 has 14 residues. CDR1 and CDR2 from the germline V gene are MNHNY and SVGAGI (reference sequence). V was cut by 1 base and J by 5 bases, with 9 bases left in between. Sample: naive CD4+ T cells from PBMCs. Sample subset: CD45RA+ positively selected. The TCR sequence derives from a man aged 18 to 29 in good health. Some clones in this sample may be carry-over from other donors' samples. The rearrangement joins TRBV6-6 to TRBJ2-4; D is unclear. The CDR3, as DNA: TGTGCCAGCAGTTACTATAATCCCCAAAACATTCAGTACTTC. This gives the protein CASSYYNPQNIQYF.